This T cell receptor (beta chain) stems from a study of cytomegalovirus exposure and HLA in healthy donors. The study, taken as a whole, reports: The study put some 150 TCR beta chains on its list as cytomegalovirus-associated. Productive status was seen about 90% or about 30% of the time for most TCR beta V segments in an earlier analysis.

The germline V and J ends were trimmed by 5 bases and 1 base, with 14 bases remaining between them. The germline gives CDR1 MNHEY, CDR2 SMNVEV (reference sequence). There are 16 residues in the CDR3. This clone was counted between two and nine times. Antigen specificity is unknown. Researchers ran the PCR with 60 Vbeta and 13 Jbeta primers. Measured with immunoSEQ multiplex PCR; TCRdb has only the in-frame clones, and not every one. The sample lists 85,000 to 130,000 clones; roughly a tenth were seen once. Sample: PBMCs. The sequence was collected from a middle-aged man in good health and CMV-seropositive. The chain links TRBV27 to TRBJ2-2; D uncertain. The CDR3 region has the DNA TGTGCCAGCAGTCCCCGTGGTAGCTGGAACACCGGGGAGCTGTTTTTT. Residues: CASSPRGSWNTGELFF.